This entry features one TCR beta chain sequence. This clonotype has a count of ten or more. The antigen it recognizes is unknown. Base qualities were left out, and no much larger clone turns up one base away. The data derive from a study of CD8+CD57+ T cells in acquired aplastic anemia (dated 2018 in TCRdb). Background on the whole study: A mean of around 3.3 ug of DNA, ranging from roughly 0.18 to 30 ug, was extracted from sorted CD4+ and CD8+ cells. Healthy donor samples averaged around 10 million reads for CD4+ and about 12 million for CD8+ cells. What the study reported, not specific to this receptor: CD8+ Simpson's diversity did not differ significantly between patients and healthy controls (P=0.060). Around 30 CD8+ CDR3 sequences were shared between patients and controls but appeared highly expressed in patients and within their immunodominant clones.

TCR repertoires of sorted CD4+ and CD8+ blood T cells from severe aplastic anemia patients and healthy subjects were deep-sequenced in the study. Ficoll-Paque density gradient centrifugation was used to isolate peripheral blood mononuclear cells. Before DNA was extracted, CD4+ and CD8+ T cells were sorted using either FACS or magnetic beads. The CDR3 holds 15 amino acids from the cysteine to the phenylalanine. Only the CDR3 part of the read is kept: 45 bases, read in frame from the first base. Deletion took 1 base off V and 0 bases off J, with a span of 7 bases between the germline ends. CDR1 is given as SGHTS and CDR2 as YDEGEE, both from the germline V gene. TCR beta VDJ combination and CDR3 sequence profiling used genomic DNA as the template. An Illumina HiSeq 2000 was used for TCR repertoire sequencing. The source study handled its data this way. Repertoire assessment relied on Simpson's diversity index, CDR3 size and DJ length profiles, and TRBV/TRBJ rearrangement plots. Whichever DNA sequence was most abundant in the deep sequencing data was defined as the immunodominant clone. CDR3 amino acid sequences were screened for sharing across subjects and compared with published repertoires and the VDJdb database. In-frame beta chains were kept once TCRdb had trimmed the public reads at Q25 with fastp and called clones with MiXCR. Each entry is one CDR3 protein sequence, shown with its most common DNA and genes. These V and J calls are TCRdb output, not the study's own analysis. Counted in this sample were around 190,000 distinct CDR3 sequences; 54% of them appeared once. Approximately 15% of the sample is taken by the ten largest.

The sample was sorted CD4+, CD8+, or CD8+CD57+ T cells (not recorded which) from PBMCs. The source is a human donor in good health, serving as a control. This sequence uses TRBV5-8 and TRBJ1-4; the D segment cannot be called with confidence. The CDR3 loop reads CASSLLAPTNEKLFF. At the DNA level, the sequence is TGTGCCAGCAGCTTGCTTGCACCAACTAATGAAAAACTGTTTTTT.